This T cell receptor (beta chain) was recorded in a study of T cell responses to AZD1222 COVID-19 vaccine. Notes on the study in general: Researchers took repertoire samples only after the peak T cell response had come. Vaccine-related CD4 TCRs covered spike, predominating at 160-218 and 743-854. Spike-specific TCR breadth rose after two AZD1222 doses, and depth rose as well. In a largely white British group with more females than males, clonal diversity was possibly underestimated.

The method was immunoSEQ multiplex PCR; TCRdb's version includes in-frame clones alone and lacks a portion of them. The data contain about 120,000 clones, 70% to 90% of them singletons. As regards this clone: What it binds is unknown.

The receptor was isolated from an adult in good health. The source was peripheral blood, collected on day 0 of AZD1222 vaccination.

The CDR3 is CASSLPGVGLYEQYF. CDR3 nucleotide sequence: TGTGCCAGCAGCTTGCCGGGGGTTGGGCTCTACGAGCAGTACTTC. The chain has TRBV7-2 and TRBJ2-7, with TRBD2 as a possible D gene (6 bases). CDR1 and CDR2 from the germline V gene are SGHTA and FQGNSA. The CDR3 runs to 15 residues. V lost 3 bases and J 3 bases, leaving 15 bases between the germline ends.